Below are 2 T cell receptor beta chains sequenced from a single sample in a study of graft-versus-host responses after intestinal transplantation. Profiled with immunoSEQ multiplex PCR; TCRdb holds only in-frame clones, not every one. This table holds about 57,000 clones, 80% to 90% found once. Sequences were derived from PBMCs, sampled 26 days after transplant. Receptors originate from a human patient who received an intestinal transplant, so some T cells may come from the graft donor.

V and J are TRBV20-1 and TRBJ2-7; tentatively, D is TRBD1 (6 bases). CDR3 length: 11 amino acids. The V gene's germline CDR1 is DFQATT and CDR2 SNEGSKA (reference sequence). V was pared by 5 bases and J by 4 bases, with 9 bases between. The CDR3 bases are TGCAGTGCTCGACAGGCATACGAGCAGTACGTC. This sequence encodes CSARQAYEQYV.

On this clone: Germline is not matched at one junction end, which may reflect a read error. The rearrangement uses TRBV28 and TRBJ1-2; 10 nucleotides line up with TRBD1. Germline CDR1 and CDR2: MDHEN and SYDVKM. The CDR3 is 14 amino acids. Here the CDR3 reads CASNGGGTGVLWGF. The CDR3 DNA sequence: TGTGCCAGCAACGGGGGAGGGACAGGGGTGCTTTGGGGCTTC.